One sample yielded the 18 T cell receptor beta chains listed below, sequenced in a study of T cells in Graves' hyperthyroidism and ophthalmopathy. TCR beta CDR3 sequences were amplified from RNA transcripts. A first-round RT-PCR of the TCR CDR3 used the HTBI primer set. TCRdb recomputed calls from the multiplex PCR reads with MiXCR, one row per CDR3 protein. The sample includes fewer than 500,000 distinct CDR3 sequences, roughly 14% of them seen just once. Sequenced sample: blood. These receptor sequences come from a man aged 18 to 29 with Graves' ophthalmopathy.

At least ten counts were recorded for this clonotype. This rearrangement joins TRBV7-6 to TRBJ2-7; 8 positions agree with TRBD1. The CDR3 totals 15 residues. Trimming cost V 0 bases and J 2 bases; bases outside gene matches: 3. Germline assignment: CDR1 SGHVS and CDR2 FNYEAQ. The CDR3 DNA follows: TGTGCCAGCAGCTTAGCGAAACAGGGGGCCTACGAGCAGTACTTC. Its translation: CASSLAKQGAYEQYF.

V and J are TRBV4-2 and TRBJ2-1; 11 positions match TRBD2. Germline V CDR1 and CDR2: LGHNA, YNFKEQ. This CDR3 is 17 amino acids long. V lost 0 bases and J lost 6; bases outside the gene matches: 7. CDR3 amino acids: CASSQEPLAGVVNEQFF. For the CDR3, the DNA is TGTGCCAGCAGCCAAGAACCACTAGCGGGAGTTGTCAATGAGCAGTTCTTC.

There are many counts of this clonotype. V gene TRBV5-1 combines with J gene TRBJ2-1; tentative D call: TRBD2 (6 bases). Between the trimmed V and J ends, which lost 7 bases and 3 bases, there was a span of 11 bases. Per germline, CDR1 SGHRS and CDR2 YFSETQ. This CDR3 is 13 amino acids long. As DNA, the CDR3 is TGCGCCAGCGCGGGAAATGACTACAATGAGCAGTTCTTC. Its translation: CASAGNDYNEQFF. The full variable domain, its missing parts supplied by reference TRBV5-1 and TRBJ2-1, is KAGVTQTPRYLIKTRGQQVTLSCSPISGHRSVSWYQQTPGQGLQFLFEYFSETQRNKGNFPGRFSGRQFSNSRSEMNVSTLELGDSALYLCASAGNDYNEQFFGPGTRLTVL.

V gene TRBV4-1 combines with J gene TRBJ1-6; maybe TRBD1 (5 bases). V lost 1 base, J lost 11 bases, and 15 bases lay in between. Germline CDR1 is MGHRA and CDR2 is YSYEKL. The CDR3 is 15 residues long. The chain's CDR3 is CASSQGGEGWAPLHF. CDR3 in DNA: TGCGCCAGCAGCCAAGGGGGGGAGGGCTGGGCACCCCTCCACTTT.

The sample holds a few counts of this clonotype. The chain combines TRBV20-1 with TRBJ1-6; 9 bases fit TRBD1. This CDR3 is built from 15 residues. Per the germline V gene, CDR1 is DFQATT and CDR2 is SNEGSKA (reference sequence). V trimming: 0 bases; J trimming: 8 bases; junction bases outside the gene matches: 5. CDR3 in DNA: TGCAGTGCTAGAGATTGGGACAGGGCGGATTCACCCCTCCACTTT. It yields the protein CSARDWDRADSPLHF.

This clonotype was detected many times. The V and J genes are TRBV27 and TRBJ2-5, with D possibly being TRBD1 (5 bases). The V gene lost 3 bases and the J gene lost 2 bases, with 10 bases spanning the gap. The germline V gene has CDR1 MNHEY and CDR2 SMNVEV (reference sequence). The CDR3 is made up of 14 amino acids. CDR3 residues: CASSFLQAQETQYF. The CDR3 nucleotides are TGTGCCAGCAGTTTTCTACAGGCACAAGAGACCCAGTACTTC.

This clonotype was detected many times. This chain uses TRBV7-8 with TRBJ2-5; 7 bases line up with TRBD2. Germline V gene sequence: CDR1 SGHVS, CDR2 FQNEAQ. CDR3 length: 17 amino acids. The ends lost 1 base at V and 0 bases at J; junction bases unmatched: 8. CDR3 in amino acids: CASSLGTSGAYQETQYF. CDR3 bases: TGTGCCAGCAGCTTAGGAACCAGCGGGGCGTACCAAGAGACCCAGTACTTC.

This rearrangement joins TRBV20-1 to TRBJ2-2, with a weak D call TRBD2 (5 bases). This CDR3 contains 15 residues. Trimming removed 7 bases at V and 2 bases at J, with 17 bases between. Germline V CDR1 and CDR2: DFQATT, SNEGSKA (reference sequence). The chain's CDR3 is CSVGSGSLNTGELFF. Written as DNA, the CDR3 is TGCAGTGTGGGGAGCGGCTCCTTAAACACCGGGGAGCTGTTTTTT.

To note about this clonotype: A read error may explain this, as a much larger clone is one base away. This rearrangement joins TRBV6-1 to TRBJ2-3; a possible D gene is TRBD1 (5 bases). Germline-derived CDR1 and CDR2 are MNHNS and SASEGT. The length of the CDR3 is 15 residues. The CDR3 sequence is CASSGRQKSTDTKYF. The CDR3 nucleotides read TGTGCCAGCAGTGGACGACAGAAGAGTACAGATACGAAGTATTTT.

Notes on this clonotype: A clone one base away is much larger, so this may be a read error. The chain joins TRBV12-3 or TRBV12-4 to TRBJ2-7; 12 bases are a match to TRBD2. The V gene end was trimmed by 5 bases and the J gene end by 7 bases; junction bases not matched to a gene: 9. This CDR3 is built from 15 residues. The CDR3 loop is CASSQTSGSFNEQYF. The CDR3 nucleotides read TGTGCCAGCAGTCAGACTAGCGGGAGTTTCAATGAGCAGTACTTC.

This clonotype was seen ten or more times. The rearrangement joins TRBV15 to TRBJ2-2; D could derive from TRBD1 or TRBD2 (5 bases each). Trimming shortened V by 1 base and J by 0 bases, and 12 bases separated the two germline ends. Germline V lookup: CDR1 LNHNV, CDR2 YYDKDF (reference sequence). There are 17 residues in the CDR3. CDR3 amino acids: CATSRGGPRTNTGELFF. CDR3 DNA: TGTGCCACCAGCAGAGGGGGACCGAGAACGAACACCGGGGAGCTGTTTTTT.

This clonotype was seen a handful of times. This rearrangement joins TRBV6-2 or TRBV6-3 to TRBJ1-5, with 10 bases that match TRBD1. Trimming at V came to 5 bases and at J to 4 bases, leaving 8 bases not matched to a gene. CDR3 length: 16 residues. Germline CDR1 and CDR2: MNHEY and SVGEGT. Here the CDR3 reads CASSTTGQGVNQPQHF. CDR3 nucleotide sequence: TGTGCCAGCAGTACCACCGGACAGGGGGTAAATCAGCCCCAGCATTTT.

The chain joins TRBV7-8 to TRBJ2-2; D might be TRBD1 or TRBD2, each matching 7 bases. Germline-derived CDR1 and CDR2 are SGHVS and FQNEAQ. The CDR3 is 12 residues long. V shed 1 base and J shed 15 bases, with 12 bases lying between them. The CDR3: CASSLDQGGVFF. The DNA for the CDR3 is TGTGCCAGCAGCTTAGATCAGGGGGGGGTGTTTTTT.

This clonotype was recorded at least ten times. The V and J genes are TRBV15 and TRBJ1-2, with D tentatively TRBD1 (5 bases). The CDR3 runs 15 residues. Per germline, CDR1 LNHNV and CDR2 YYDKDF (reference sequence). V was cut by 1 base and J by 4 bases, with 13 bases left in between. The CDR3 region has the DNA TGTGCCACCAGCAGAGGGGTGGGACTGACCTATGGCTACACCTTC. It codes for CATSRGVGLTYGYTF.

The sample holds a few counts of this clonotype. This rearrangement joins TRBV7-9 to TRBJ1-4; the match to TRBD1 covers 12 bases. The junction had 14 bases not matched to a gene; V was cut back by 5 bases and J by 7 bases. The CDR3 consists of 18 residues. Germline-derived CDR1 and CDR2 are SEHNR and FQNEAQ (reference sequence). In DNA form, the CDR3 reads TGTGCCAGCAGCACGCTTCCGGGACAGGGGGCCTTCGGTGAAAAACTGTTTTTT. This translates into CASSTLPGQGAFGEKLFF. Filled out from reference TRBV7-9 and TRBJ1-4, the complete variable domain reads DTGVSQNPRHKITKRGQNVTFRCDPISEHNRLYWYRQTLGQGPEFLTYFQNEAQLEKSRLLSDRFSAERPKGSFSTLEIQRTEQGDSAMYLCASSTLPGQGAFGEKLFFGSGTQLSVL.

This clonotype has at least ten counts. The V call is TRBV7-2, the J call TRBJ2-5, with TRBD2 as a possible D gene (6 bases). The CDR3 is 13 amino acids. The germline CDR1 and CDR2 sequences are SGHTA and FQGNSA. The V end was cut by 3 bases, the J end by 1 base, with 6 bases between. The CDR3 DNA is TGTGCCAGCAGCTTTAGCGGCCAAGAGACCCAGTACTTC. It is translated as CASSFSGQETQYF.

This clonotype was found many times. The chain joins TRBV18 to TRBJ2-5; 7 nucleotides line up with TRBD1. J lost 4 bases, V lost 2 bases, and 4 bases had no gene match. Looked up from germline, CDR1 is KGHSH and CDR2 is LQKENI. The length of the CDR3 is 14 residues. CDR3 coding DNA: TGTGCCAGCTCACCAGACAGGGCCCCAGAGACCCAGTACTTC. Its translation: CASSPDRAPETQYF.

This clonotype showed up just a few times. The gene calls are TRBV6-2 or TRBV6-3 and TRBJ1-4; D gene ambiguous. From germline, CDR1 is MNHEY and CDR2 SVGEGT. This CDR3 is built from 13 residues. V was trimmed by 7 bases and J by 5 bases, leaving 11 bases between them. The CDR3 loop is CASINQPNEKLFF. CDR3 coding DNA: TGTGCCAGCATAAATCAGCCGAATGAAAAACTGTTTTTT.